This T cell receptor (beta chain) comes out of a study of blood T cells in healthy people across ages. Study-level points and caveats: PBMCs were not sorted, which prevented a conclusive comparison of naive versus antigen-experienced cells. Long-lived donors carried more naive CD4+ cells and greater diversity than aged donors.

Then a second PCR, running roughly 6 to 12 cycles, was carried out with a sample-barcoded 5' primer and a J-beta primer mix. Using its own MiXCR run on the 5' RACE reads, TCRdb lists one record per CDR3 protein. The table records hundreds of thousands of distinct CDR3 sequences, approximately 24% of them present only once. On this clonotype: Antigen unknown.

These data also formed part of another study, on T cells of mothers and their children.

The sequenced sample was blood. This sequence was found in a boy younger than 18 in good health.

Here the CDR3 reads CASTSGGWLYGYTF. Here the CDR3 DNA reads TGTGCCAGCACGTCAGGGGGATGGCTCTATGGCTACACCTTC. This chain joins TRBV6-5 and TRBJ1-2; 7 bases align to TRBD1. Per the germline V gene, CDR1 is MNHEY and CDR2 is SVGAGI. V dropped 7 bases and J dropped 4; count of bases not matched to a gene: 9. The CDR3 extends over 14 amino acids.